These 8 T cell receptor beta chains came from one sample sequenced in a study of graft-versus-host responses after intestinal transplantation (dated by TCRdb to the early 2020s). In the paper's terms, the time point label means: cells obtained before transplantation from donor or recipient. Which antigens these TCRs recognize remains unknown. Preparation of the library involved the immunoSEQ multiplex PCR assay. TCRdb carries this immuneACCESS record with in-frame sequences only. Its versions omit some clonotypes, under half of them owing to an unresolved V gene in the studies checked, with the rest unexplained. The sample contains about 59,000 clones, almost 95% of them found a single time. The ten largest make up 0.38% of the sample. This specimen was unstimulated CD4+ T cells sorted from spleen or lymph node cells, taken before transplant. These TCRs come from a human donor who was the organ donor for an intestinal transplant.

V and J are TRBV5-4 and TRBJ2-6; D not resolved. The germline V gene has CDR1 SGHNT and CDR2 YYREEE (reference sequence). CDR3 length: 15 residues. V lost 4 bases and J 3 bases, leaving 11 bases between the germline ends. The CDR3: CASSLGGFGANVLTF. CDR3 DNA sequence: TGTGCCAGCAGCCTGGGTGGATTTGGGGCCAACGTCCTGACTTTC.

This chain uses TRBV5-1 with TRBJ2-6, with no clear D. Germline V gene sequence: CDR1 SGHRS, CDR2 YFSETQ. Trimming pared 7 bases from V and 5 bases from J, leaving 22 bases between. This CDR3 spans 17 amino acids. CDR3 in DNA: TGCGCCAGCTCCGGCGTAGGTTCACAAAGTCGGGCCAACGTCCTGACTTTC. It codes for CASSGVGSQSRANVLTF.

The genes are TRBV19 and TRBJ1-5, with a tentative D call TRBD1 (5 bases). CDR3 size: 13 residues. Germline assignment: CDR1 LNHDA and CDR2 SQIVND (reference sequence). The V and J ends lost 3 bases and 6 bases respectively, with 9 bases between them. CDR3 sequence reads: CASSIRGGQPQHF. The CDR3 bases are TGTGCCAGTAGTATTAGGGGAGGTCAGCCCCAGCATTTT.

Comments on this clone: This same CDR3 is encoded by further DNA sequences in the sample. The rearrangement joins TRBV2 to TRBJ2-1; 8 positions agree with TRBD2. The trim removed 4 bases at V and 7 bases at J, leaving 9 bases unmatched. Looked up from germline, CDR1 is SNHLY and CDR2 is FYNNEI. The CDR3 runs 15 residues. CDR3 residues: CASSGQRGLGNEQFF. The CDR3 coding sequence is TGTGCCAGCAGTGGACAGCGGGGGCTGGGGAATGAGCAGTTCTTC.

The chain combines TRBV29-1 with TRBJ1-2; TRBD1 matches at 7 bases. Unmatched junction bases numbered 7, after V lost 4 bases and J lost 2 bases. CDR3 length: 14 residues. The germline CDR1 and CDR2 sequences are SQVTM and ANQGSEA. This CDR3 reads CSVAGTDPNYGYTF. CDR3 bases: TGCAGCGTTGCCGGGACAGACCCCAACTATGGCTACACCTTC.

This chain uses TRBV5-4 with TRBJ2-3, with TRBD2 matching over 10 bases. Germline lookup yields CDR1 SGHNT and CDR2 YYREEE (reference sequence). CDR3 length: 17 amino acids. The V and J ends lost 3 bases and 4 bases, in that order; junction bases with no gene match: 11. The CDR3 coding sequence is TGTGCCAGCAGCTCAGGCCTTGGGACTAGCGTGGCAGATACGCAGTATTTT. As protein: CASSSGLGTSVADTQYF.

V and J are TRBV11-3 and TRBJ2-1, with a tentative D call TRBD2 (5 bases). Germline V gene lookup returns CDR1 SGHNT and CDR2 YENEEA. CDR3 length equals 13 residues. Deletions cut 2 bases from V and 5 bases from J, with 7 bases between. The CDR3 DNA reads TGTGCCAGCAGCTTAAACGGGGACAATGAGCAGTTCTTC. Translating gives CASSLNGDNEQFF.

The chain joins TRBV5-5 to TRBJ2-7; 7 bases line up with TRBD1. CDR3 length: 13 amino acids. Germline V gene lookup returns CDR1 SGHKS and CDR2 YYEKEE (reference sequence). V was pared by 6 bases and J by 2 bases, with 5 bases of the junction left unmatched. This chain's CDR3 is CASTRTGPYEQYF. CDR3 coding DNA: TGTGCCAGCACCCGGACAGGCCCCTACGAGCAGTACTTC.